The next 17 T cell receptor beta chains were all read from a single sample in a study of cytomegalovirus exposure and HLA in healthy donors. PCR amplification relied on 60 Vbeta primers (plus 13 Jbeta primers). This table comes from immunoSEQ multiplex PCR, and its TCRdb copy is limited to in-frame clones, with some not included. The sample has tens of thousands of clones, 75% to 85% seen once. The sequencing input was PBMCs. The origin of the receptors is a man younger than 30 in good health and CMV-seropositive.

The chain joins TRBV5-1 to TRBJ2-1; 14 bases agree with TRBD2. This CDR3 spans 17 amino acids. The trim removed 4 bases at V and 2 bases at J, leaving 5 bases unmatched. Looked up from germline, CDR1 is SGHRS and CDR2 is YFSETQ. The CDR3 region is CASSAGTSGRAYNEQFF. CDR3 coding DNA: TGCGCCAGCAGCGCCGGGACTAGCGGGAGAGCCTACAATGAGCAGTTCTTC.

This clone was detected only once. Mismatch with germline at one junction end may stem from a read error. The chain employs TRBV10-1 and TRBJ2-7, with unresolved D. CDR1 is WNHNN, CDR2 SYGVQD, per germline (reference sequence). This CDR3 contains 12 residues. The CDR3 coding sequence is TGCGCCAGCAGTGATCGAGATTTTAAACCAATATTC. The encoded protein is CASSDRDFKPIF.

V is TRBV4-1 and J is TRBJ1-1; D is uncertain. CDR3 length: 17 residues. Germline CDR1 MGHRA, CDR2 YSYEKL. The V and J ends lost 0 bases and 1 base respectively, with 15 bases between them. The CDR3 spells CASSQDARQTPNTEAFF. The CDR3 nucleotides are TGCGCCAGCAGCCAAGATGCCAGGCAAACCCCGAACACTGAAGCTTTCTTT.

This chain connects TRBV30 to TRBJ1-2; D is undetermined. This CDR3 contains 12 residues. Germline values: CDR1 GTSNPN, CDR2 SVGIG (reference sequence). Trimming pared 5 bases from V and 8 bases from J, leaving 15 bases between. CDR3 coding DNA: TGTGCCTGGGGAATTTACAGCCAAGGCTACACCTTC. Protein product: CAWGIYSQGYTF.

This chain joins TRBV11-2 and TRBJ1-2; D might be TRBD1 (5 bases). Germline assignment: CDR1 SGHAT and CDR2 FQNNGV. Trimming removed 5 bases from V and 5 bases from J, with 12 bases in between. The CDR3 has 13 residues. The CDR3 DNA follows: TGTGCCAGCAGCGCGACAGTGCGTTATGGCTACACCTTC. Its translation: CASSATVRYGYTF.

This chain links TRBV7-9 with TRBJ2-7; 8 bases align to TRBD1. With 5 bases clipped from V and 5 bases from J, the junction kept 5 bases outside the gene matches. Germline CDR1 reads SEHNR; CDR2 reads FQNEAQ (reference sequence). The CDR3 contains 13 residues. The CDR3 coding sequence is TGTGCCAGCAGCCGGACAGGGAAGCACGAGCAGTACTTC. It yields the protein CASSRTGKHEQYF.

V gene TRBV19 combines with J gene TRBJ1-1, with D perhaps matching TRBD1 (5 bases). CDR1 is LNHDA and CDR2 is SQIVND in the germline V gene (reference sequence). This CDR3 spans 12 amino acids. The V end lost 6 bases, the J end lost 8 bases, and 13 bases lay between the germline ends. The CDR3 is CASSNRGSEAFF. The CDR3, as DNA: TGTGCCAGTAGCAATAGGGGCTCCGAAGCTTTCTTT.

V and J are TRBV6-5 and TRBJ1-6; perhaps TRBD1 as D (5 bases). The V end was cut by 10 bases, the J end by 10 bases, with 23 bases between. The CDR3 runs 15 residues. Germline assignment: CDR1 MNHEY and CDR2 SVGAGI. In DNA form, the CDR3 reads TGTGCCACCCACGCCGGGGGGGATCTTTACTCACCCCTCCACTTT. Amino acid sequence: CATHAGGDLYSPLHF.

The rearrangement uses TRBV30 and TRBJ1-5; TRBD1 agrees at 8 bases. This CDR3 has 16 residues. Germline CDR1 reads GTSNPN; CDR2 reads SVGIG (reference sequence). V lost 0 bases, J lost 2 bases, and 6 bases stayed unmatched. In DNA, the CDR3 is TGTGCCTGGAGTGTACGCAGGGGGCGGCGCAATCAGCCCCAGCATTTT. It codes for CAWSVRRGRRNQPQHF.

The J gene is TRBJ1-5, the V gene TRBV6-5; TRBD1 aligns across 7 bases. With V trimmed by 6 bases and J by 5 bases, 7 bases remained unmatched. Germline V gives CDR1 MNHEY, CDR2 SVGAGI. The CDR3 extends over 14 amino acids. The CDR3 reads CASSQGGPDQPQHF. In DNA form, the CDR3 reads TGTGCCAGCAGCCAGGGGGGACCGGATCAGCCCCAGCATTTT.

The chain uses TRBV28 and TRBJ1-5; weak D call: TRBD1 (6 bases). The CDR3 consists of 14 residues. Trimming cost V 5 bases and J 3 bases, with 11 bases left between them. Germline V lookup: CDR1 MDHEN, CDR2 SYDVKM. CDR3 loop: CASSRRTANQPQHF. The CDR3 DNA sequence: TGTGCCAGCAGTCGCCGGACAGCCAATCAGCCCCAGCATTTT.

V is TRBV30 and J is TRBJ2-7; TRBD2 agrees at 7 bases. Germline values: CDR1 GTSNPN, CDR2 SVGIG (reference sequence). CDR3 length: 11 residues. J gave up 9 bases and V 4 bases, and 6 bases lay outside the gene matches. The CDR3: CAWTAGEGQYF. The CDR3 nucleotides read TGTGCCTGGACCGCGGGGGAGGGGCAGTACTTC.

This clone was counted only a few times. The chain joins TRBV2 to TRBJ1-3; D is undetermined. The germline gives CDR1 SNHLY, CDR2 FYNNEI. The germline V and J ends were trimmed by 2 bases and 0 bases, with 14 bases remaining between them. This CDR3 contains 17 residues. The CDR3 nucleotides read TGTGCCAGCAGTGAATGGTGGGCAGCATCCTCTGGAAACACCATATATTTT. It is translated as CASSEWWAASSGNTIYF. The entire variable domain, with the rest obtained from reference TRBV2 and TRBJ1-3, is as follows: EPEVTQTPSHQVTQMGQEVILRCVPISNHLYFYWYRQILGQKVEFLVSFYNNEISEKSEIFDDQFSVERPDGSNFTLKIRSTKLEDSAMYFCASSEWWAASSGNTIYFGEGSWLTVV.

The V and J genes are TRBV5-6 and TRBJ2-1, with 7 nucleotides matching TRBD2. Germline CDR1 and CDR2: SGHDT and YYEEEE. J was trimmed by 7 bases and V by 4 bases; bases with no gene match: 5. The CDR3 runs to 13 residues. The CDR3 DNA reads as TGTGCCAGCAGCCACGCGGGGGATAATGAGCAGTTCTTC. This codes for CASSHAGDNEQFF.

DNA for the CDR3: TGTGCCAGCAGCCAAGAAGTTGGCAGCTCTGGAAACACCATATATTTT. Translating gives CASSQEVGSSGNTIYF. The V gene is TRBV4-2, the J gene TRBJ1-3; D call uncertain. Trimming took 0 bases from V and 0 from J, leaving 9 bases between them. Per germline, CDR1 LGHNA and CDR2 YNFKEQ. The CDR3 runs 16 residues.

CDR3 sequence: CAISDGSKGANQPQHF. For the CDR3, the DNA is TGTGCCATCAGTGACGGCTCAAAGGGAGCCAATCAGCCCCAGCATTTT. J is TRBJ1-5 and V is TRBV10-3; D call uncertain. The CDR3 covers 16 residues. Trimming shortened V by 3 bases and J by 3 bases, and 15 bases separated the two germline ends. CDR1 ENHRY and CDR2 SYGVKD come from the germline V gene.

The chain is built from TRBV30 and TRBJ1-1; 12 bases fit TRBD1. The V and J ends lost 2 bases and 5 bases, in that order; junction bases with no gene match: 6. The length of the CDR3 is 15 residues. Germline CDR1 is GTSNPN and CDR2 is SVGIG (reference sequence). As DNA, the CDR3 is TGTGCCTGGAGTTTGGGACAGGGGGCTCTTACTGAAGCTTTCTTT. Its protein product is CAWSLGQGALTEAFF. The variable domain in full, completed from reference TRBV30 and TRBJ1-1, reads SQTIHQWPATLVQPVGSPLSLECTVEGTSNPNLYWYRQAAGRGLQLLFYSVGIGQISSEVPQNLSASRPQDRQFILSSKKLLLSDSGFYLCAWSLGQGALTEAFFGQGTRLTVV.